This T cell receptor (beta chain) is from a study of T-cell reconstitution after alpha-beta-depleted transplantation in children. With 2 bases clipped from V and 3 bases from J, the junction kept 7 bases outside the gene matches. Germline CDR1 is MNHEY and CDR2 is SMNVEV (reference sequence). The CDR3 is 16 amino acids. Library preparation (for TCRbeta) was performed with unique molecular identifiers. TCRdb analysed the PCR reads with MiXCR anew, one entry per CDR3 protein. The sample holds 450,000 to 600,000 distinct CDR3 sequences, approximately 20% seen once. The clonotype was recovered from a human donor who donated a stem cell graft to a child with acute lymphoblastic leukemia. The V gene is TRBV27, the J gene TRBJ2-3; 8 bases are a match to TRBD2. The source material was PBMCs from the stem cell graft donor, sampled from the stem cell graft. The CDR3 bases are TGTGCCAGCAGTTTACTGCGGGCTAGCGGGACAGATACGCAGTATTTT. Translation gives CASSLLRASGTDTQYF.